This TCR beta chain was captured by sequencing in a study of cytomegalovirus exposure and HLA in healthy donors. Whole-study results and caveats: V- and J-gene trimming in TCR beta was tied to a missense DCLRE1C variant by an analysis performed later. Sequencing likely generated an artifact that appeared as a cluster of highly shared sequence variants. Some V segments, TRBV6-2 and TRBV6-3 among them, were indistinguishable and were therefore excluded.

Concerning this clone itself: As yet, its antigen is unknown.

Germline V gene sequence: CDR1 MNHEY, CDR2 SVGAGI. V lost 3 bases and J lost 0, with 9 bases in between. The CDR3 sequence is 16 residues long. Researchers ran the PCR with 60 Vbeta and 13 Jbeta primers. In the original processing: About 10 million of 80 million to 85 million unique TCR beta chains were shared, per a later count. Using immunoSEQ multiplex PCR, the repertoire was profiled, and TCRdb retains in-frame clones only, with some absent. The V and J calls and clone size are taken from that table; D and trimming were inferred from the DNA. The data show 190,000 or so clones, 82% seen once. This receptor was obtained from a woman aged 45-65 years in good health and CMV-seropositive. This sequence joins TRBV6-5 and TRBJ1-6; D uncertain. Sequenced: PBMCs. As DNA, the CDR3 is TGTGCCAGCAGTTATGGAGGGCTCTCCTATAATTCACCCCTCCACTTT. It specifies CASSYGGLSYNSPLHF.